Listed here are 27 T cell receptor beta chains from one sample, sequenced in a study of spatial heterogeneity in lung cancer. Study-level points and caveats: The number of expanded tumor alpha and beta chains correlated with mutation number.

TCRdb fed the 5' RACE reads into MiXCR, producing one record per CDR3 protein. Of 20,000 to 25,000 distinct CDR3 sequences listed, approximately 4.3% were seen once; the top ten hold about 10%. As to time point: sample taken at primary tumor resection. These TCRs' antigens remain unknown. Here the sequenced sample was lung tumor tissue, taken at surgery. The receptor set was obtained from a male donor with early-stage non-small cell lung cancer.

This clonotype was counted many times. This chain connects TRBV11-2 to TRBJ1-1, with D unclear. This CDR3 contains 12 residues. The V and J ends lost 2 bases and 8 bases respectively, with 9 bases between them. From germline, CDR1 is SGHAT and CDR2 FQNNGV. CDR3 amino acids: CASSLNGREAFF. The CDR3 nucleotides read TGTGCCAGCAGCTTAAACGGGAGGGAAGCTTTCTTT.

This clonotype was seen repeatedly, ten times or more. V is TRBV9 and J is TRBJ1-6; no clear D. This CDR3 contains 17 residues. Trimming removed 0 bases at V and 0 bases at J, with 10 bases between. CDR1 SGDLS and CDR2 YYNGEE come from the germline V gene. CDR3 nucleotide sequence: TGTGCCAGCAGCGTAGAGGGAGGGAGCTCCTATAATTCACCCCTCCACTTT. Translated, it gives CASSVEGGSSYNSPLHF.

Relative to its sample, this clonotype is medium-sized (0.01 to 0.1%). Here the CDR3 reads CASSLEARSETQYF. The CDR3 nucleotides read TGCGCCAGCAGCTTGGAGGCCCGCTCAGAGACCCAGTACTTC. The chain joins TRBV5-1 to TRBJ2-5; D gene unclear. Trimming shortened V by 0 bases and J by 4 bases, and 10 bases separated the two germline ends. Germline CDR1 is SGHRS and CDR2 is YFSETQ. CDR3 size: 14 residues.

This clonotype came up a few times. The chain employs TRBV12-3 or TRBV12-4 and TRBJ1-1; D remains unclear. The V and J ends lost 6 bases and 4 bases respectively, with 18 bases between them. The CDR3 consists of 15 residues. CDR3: CASRSQWERTTEAFF. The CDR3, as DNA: TGTGCCAGCAGGTCGCAATGGGAAAGGACCACTGAAGCTTTCTTT.

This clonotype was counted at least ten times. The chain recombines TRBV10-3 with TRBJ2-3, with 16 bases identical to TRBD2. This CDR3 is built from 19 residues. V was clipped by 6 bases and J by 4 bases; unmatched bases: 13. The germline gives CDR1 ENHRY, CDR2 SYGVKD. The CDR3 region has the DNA TGTGCCATCAGGAAGCCGGGACTAGCGGGAGGGCCAAGGGCAGATACGCAGTATTTT. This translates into CAIRKPGLAGGPRADTQYF.

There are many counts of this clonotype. The CDR3, as DNA: TGTGCCACCAGCCGCGGGACTAGCGGGGGGAGCTCCTACAATGAGCAGTTCTTC. Translation gives CATSRGTSGGSSYNEQFF. The chain employs TRBV24-1 and TRBJ2-1; 15 nucleotides align to TRBD2. Germline V lookup: CDR1 KGHDR, CDR2 SFDVKD. The CDR3 loop spans 18 amino acids. The J segment lost 0 bases and the V segment lost 7 bases, leaving 6 bases of the junction unmatched.

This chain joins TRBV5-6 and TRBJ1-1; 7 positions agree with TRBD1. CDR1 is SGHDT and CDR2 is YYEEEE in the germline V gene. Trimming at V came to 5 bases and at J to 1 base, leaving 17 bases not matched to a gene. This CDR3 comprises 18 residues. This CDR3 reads CASRSRTGLFASNTEAFF. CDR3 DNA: TGTGCCAGCAGGTCAAGGACAGGCCTTTTCGCTTCGAACACTGAAGCTTTCTTT.

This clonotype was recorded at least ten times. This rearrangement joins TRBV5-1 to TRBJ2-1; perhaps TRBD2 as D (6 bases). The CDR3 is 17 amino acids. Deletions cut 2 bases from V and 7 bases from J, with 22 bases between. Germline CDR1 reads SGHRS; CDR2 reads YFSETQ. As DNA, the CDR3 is TGCGCCAGCAGCTTTTCCGTGGCGGGACTCTTCGGGAATGAGCAGTTCTTC. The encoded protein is CASSFSVAGLFGNEQFF.

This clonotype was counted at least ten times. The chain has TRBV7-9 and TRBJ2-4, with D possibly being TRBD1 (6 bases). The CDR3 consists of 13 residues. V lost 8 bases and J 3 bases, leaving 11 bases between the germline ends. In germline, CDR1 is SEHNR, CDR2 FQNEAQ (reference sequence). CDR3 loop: CASSRGDKNIQYF. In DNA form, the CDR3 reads TGTGCCAGCTCCAGGGGAGACAAAAACATTCAGTACTTC.

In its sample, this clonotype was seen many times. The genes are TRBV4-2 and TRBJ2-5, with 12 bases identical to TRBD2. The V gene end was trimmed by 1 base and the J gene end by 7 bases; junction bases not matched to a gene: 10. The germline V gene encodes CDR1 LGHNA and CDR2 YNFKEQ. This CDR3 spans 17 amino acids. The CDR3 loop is CASSQVSSGRVGVTQYF. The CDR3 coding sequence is TGTGCCAGCAGCCAAGTCTCTAGCGGGAGGGTCGGAGTGACCCAGTACTTC.

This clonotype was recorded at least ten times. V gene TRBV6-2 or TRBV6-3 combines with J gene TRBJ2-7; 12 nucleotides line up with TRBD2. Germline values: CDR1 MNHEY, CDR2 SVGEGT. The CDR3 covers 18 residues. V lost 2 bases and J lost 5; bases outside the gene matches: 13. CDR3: CASSYSRMILAGGHEQYF. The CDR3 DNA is TGTGCCAGCAGTTACAGTCGAATGATACTAGCGGGGGGACACGAGCAGTACTTC.

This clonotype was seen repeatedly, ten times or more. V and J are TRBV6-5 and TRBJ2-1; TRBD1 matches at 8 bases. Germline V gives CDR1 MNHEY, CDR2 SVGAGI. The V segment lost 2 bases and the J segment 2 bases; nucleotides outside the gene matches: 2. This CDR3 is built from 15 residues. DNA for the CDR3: TGTGCCAGCAGTTACGGACAGGGTACCTACAATGAGCAGTTCTTC. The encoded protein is CASSYGQGTYNEQFF.

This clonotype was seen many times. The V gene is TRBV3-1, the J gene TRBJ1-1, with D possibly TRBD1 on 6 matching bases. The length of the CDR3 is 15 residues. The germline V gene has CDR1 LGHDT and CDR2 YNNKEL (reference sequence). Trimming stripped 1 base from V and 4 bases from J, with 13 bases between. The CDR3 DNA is TGTGCCAGCAGCCAAGTTCGGACAGTCGCCACTGAAGCTTTCTTT. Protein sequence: CASSQVRTVATEAFF.

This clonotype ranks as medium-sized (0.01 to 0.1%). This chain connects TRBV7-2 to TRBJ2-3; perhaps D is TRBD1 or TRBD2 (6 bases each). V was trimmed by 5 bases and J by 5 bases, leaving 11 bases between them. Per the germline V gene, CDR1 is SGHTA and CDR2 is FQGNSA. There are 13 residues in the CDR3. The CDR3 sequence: CASSRGRQDTQYF. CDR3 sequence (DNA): TGTGCCAGCAGCCGGGGGCGGCAAGATACGCAGTATTTT.

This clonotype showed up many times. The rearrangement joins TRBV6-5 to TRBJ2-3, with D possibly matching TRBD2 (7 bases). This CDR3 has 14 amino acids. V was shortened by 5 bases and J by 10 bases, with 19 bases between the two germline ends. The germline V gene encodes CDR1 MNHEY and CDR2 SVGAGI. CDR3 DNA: TGTGCCAGCAGTAAGGGGGGGGAGGGCAAGCCGCAGTATTTT. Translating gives CASSKGGEGKPQYF.

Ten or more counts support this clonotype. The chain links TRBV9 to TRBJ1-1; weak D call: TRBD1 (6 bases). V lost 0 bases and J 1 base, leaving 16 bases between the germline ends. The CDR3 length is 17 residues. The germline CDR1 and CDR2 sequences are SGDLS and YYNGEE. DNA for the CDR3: TGTGCCAGCAGCGTAGGGGGGGCCAGGGGTACGAACACTGAAGCTTTCTTT. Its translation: CASSVGGARGTNTEAFF. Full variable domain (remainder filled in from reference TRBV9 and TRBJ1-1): DSGVTQTPKHLITATGQRVTLRCSPRSGDLSVYWYQQSLDQGLQFLIQYYNGEERAKGNILERFSAQQFPDLHSELNLSSLELGDSALYFCASSVGGARGTNTEAFFGQGTRLTVV.

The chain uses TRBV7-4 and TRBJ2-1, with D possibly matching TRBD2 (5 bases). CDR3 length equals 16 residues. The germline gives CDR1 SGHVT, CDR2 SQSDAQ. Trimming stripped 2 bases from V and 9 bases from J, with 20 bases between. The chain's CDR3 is CASSLTSTMSVGEQFF. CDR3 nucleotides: TGTGCCAGCAGCTTAACGTCGACTATGAGCGTGGGTGAGCAGTTCTTC.

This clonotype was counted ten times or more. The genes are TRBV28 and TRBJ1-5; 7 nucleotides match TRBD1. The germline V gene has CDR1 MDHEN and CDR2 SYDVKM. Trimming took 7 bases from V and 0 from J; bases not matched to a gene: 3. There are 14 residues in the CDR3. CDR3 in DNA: TGTGCCAGCAACAGGGGAGTTAGCAATCAGCCCCAGCATTTT. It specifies CASNRGVSNQPQHF. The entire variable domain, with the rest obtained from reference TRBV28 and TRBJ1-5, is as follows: DVKVTQSSRYLVKRTGEKVFLECVQDMDHENMFWYRQDPGLGLRLIYFSYDVKMKEKGDIPEGYSVSREKKERFSLILESASTNQTSMYLCASNRGVSNQPQHFGDGTRLSIL.

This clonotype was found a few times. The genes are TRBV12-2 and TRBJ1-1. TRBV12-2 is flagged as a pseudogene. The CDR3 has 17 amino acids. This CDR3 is CASRLEPELVMNTEAFF. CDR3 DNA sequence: TGTGCAAGTCGCTTAGAGCCAGAGCTGGTAATGAACACTGAAGCTTTCTTT.

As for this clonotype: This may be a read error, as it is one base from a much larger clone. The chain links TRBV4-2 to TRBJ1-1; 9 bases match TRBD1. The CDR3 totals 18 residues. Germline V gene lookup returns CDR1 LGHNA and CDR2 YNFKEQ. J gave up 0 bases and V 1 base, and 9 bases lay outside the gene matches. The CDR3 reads CASSQGGGQGFLNTEAFF. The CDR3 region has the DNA TGTGCCAGCAGCCAAGGGGGAGGACAGGGGTTTTTGAACACTGAAGCTTTCTTT.

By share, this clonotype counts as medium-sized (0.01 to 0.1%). Here the CDR3 reads CASTSSGRHLQYF. The CDR3 bases are TGCGCCAGCACCTCATCCGGCAGGCATTTACAGTACTTC. The chain uses TRBV5-1 and TRBJ2-5; no clear D gene. The germline V gene has CDR1 SGHRS and CDR2 YFSETQ. Trimming removed 6 bases from V and 11 bases from J, with 20 bases in between. This CDR3 has 13 amino acids.

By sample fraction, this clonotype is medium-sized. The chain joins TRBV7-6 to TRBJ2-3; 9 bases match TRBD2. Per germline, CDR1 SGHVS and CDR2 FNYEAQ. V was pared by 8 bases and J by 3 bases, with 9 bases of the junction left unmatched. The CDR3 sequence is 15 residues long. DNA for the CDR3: TGTGCCAGCGGATGGACTAGCGCACATACAGATACGCAGTATTTT. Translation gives CASGWTSAHTDTQYF.

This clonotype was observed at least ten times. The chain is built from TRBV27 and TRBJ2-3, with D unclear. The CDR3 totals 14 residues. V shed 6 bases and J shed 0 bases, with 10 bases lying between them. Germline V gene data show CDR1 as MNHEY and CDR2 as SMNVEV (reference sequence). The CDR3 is CASSVQLSTDTQYF. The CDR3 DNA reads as TGTGCCAGCAGCGTCCAGCTCAGCACAGATACGCAGTATTTT.

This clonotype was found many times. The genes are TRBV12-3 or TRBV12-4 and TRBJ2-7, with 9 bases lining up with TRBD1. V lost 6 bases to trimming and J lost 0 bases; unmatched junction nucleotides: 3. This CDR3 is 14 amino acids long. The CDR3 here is CASSGQGSSYEQYF. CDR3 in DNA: TGTGCCAGCAGCGGACAGGGGTCCTCCTACGAGCAGTACTTC.

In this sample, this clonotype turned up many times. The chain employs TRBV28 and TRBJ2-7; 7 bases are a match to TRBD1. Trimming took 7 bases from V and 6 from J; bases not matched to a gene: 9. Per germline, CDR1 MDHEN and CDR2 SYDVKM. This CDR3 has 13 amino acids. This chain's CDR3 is CASNTGVNGEQYF. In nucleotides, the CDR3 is TGTGCCAGCAATACAGGGGTCAACGGCGAGCAGTACTTC.

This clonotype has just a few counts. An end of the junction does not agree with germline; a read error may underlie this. CDR3 DNA sequence: TGTGCCAGCAATTTAGCGGGGGTTAGCACAGATACGCAGTATTTT. Translated: CASNLAGVSTDTQYF. The rearrangement uses TRBV12-3 or TRBV12-4 and TRBJ2-3, with 9 bases aligning to TRBD2. CDR3 size: 15 residues.

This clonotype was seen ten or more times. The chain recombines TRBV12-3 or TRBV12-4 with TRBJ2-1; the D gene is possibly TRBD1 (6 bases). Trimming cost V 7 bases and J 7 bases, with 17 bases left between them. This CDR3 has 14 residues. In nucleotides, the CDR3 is TGTGCCAGCACCCGGGCGGACAGATTAAATGAGCAGTTCTTC. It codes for CASTRADRLNEQFF.